One and the same sample provided the 6 T cell receptor beta chains below, sequenced in a study of blood T cells in healthy people across ages. Next came a second PCR, run for about 6 to 12 cycles, which used a sample-barcoded 5' primer along with a J-beta primer mix. Via MiXCR, TCRdb re-called the 5' RACE reads, giving one row per CDR3 protein. The top ten clones hold around 12% of a sample with about 1.1 million distinct CDR3 sequences, around two fifths of them seen once. Sequenced material: blood. These receptors were taken from a man aged 18 to 30 in good health.

V is TRBV12-3 or TRBV12-4 and J is TRBJ1-2; possible D gene TRBD1, 6 bases. V was pared by 2 bases and J by 8 bases, with 9 bases between. CDR3 length equals 12 residues. For the CDR3, the DNA is TGTGCCAGCAGTTTAAACAGGGAAGGCTACACCTTC. As protein: CASSLNREGYTF.

The chain employs TRBV5-6 and TRBJ1-1; D ambiguous. CDR3 size: 14 residues. The V end lost 7 bases, the J end lost 1 base, and 14 bases lay between the germline ends. The germline V gene has CDR1 SGHDT and CDR2 YYEEEE. DNA of the CDR3: TGTGCCAGCGACGGGAGGGCTTCGAACACTGAAGCTTTCTTT. Its translation: CASDGRASNTEAFF. The full variable domain, completed using reference TRBV5-6 and TRBJ1-1, is DAGVTQSPTHLIKTRGQQVTLRCSPKSGHDTVSWYQQALGQGPQFIFQYYEEEERQRGNFPDRFSGHQFPNYSSELNVNALLLGDSALYLCASDGRASNTEAFFGQGTRLTVV.

As to this clonotype: Given a much more abundant clone one base away, this may be a read error. This chain links TRBV4-2 with TRBJ1-2, with unresolved D. The V end lost 3 bases, the J end lost 2 bases, and 13 bases lay between the germline ends. Per germline, CDR1 LGHNA and CDR2 YNFKEQ. The CDR3 runs 15 residues. CDR3 sequence reads: CASSQGMTSNYGYTF. For the CDR3, the DNA is TGTGCCAGCAGCCAGGGTATGACATCCAACTATGGCTACACCTTC.

This chain joins TRBV6-6 and TRBJ1-2; 7 bases fit TRBD1. V shed 2 bases, J shed 5 bases, and the junction held 14 bases outside the gene matches. Germline V gene data show CDR1 as MNHNY and CDR2 as SVGAGI (reference sequence). This CDR3 is built from 17 residues. CDR3 sequence (DNA): TGTGCCAGCAGTTACCAGGACGGTCCTTCAGGGGGGTATGGCTACACCTTC. Its protein product is CASSYQDGPSGGYGYTF.

The count of this clonotype is one. This chain connects TRBV12-3 or TRBV12-4 to TRBJ2-7; 11 bases are shared with TRBD2. This CDR3 is 18 amino acids long. J was trimmed by 7 bases and V by 2 bases; bases with no gene match: 16. For the CDR3, the DNA is TGTGCCAGCAGTTTACCCCTAAAGGGACTAGCGGCGAACAATGAGCAGTACTTC. It yields the protein CASSLPLKGLAANNEQYF.

Comment on this clonotype: The junction does not match germline at one end; this may be a read error. The rearrangement joins TRBV3-1 to TRBJ2-7; possibly TRBD1 for D (6 bases). The CDR3 covers 15 residues. The germline CDR1 and CDR2 sequences are LGHDT and YNNKEL (reference sequence). CDR3 nucleotide sequence: TGTGCCAGTAGCCAAGATCACAGGGTCTCCTACGAGCAGTACTTC. Encoded protein: CASSQDHRVSYEQYF.